This T cell receptor (beta chain) was recorded in a study of blood T cell repertoires in COVID-19. Background on the study: Acute-phase and convalescent COVID-19 samples originated in the United States, Italy and Spain. Sample material is recorded as cDNA or gDNA derived from T cells, B-cell-depleted T cells, or PBMCs.

CDR1 SEHNR and CDR2 FQNEAQ come from the germline V gene (reference sequence). V shed 1 base, J shed 6 bases, and the junction held 14 bases outside the gene matches. This CDR3 has 17 residues. Some clones are missing from TCRdb's copy, which holds only in-frame ones; the method was immunoSEQ multiplex PCR. The repertoire consists of approximately 80,000 clones, with about 73% occurring once and the leading ten covering 4.5% to 6%. Source material: peripheral blood. This receptor was identified in a man between 45 and 60 years old with active or convalescent COVID-19. The J gene is TRBJ1-2, the V gene TRBV7-9; 7 bases agree with TRBD1. The CDR3 region has the DNA TGTGCCAGCAGCTTAGACCCAAAGGGCCGACAGGGCCATGGCTACACCTTC. Translated, it gives CASSLDPKGRQGHGYTF.